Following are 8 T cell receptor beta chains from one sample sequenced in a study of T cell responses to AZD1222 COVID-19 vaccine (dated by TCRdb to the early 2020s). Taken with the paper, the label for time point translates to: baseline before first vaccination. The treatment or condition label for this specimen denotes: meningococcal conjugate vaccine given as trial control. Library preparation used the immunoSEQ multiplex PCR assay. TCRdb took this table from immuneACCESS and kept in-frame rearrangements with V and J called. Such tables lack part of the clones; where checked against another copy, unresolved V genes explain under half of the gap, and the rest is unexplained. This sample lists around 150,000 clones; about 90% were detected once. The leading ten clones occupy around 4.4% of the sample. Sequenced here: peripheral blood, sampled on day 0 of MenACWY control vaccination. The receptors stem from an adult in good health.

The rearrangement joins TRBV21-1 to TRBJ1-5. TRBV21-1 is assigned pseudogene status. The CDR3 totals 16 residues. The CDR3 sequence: CASRPATAGGNQPQHF. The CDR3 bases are TGTGCCAGCAGGCCGGCAACAGCCGGGGGTAATCAGCCCCAGCATTTT.

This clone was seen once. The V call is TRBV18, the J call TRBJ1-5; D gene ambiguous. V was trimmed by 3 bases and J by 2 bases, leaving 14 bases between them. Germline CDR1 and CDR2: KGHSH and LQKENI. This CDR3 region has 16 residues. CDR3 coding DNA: TGTGCCAGCTCACCGGGTGCCGGTCGTGGCAATCAGCCCCAGCATTTT. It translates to CASSPGAGRGNQPQHF.

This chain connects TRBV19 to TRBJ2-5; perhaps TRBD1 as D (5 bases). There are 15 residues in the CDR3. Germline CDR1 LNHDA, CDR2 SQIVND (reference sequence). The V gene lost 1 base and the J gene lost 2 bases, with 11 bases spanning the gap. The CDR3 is CASSIGQGGQETQYF. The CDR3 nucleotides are TGTGCCAGTAGTATAGGCCAGGGTGGACAAGAGACCCAGTACTTC.

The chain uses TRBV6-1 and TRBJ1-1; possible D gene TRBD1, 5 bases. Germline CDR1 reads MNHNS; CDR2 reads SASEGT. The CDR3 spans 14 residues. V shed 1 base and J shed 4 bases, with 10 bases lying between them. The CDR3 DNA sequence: TGTGCCAGCAGTGAAGAGGGAGGGGTCACTGAAGCTTTCTTT. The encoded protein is CASSEEGGVTEAFF.

CDR3 DNA sequence: TGTGCCAGCAGTGTAGGACAAGCTTTTGAAAAACTGTTTTTT. Translation: CASSVGQAFEKLFF. The chain combines TRBV5-8 with TRBJ1-4, with D tentatively TRBD1 (5 bases). Per germline, CDR1 SGHTS and CDR2 YDEGEE. Trimming removed 5 bases at V and 7 bases at J, with 15 bases between. CDR3 length: 14 amino acids.

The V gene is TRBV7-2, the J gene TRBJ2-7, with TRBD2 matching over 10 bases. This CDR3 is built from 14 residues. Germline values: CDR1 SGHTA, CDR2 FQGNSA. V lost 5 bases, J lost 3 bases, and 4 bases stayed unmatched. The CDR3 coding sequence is TGTGCCAGCAGCCGGACTAGCGGATACTACGAGCAGTACTTC. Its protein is CASSRTSGYYEQYF. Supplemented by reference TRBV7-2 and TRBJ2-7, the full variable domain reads GAGVSQSPSNKVTEKGKDVELRCDPISGHTALYWYRQSLGQGLEFLIYFQGNSAPDKSGLPSDRFSAERTGGSVSTLTIQRTQQEDSAVYLCASSRTSGYYEQYFGPGTRLTVT.

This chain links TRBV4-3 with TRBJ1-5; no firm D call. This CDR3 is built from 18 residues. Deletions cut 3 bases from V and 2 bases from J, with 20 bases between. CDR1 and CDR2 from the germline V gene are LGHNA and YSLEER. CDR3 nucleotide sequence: TGCGCCAGCAGCCACACTCAAGGTGGCCTTCGGGGCAATCAGCCCCAGCATTTT. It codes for CASSHTQGGLRGNQPQHF.

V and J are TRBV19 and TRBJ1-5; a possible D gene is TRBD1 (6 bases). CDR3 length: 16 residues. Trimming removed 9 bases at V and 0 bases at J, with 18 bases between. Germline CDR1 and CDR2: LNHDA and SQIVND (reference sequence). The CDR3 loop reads CASGEQGQISNQPQHF. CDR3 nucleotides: TGTGCCAGCGGGGAACAGGGACAAATTAGCAATCAGCCCCAGCATTTT. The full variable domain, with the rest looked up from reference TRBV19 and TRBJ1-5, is DGGITQSPKYLFRKEGQNVTLSCEQNLNHDAMYWYRQDPGQGLRLIYYSQIVNDFQKGDIAEGYSVSREKKESFPLTVTSAQKNPTAFYLCASGEQGQISNQPQHFGDGTRLSIL.